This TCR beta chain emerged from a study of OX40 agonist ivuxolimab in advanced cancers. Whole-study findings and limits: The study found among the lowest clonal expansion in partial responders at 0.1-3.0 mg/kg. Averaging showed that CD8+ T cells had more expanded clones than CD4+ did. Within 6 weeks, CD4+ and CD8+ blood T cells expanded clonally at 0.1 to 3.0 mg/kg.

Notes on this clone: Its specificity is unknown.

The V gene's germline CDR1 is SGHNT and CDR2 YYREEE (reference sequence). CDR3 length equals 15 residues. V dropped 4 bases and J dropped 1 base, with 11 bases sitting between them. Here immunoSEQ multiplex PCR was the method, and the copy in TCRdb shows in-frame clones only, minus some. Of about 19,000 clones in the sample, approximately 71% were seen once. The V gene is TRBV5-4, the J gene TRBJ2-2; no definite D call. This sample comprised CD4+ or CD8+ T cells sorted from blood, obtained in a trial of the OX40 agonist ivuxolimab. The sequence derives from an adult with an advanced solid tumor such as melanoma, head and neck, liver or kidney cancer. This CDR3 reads CASSRKSKNTGELFF. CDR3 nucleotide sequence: TGTGCCAGCAGCCGAAAAAGTAAGAACACCGGGGAGCTGTTTTTT.